The clone carrying this T cell receptor (beta chain) was seen only a few times. Using a J-beta primer mix together with a sample-barcoded 5' primer, a second PCR was run for about 6 to 11 cycles. A single record per CDR3 protein comes from TCRdb applying MiXCR to the 5' RACE reads. The profile shows some 1 million distinct CDR3 sequences, under 55% of them singletons. The data were obtained in a study of blood T cells in healthy people across ages. This CDR3 is 16 amino acids long. In germline, CDR1 is ENHRY, CDR2 SYGVKD. V dropped 3 bases and J dropped 4; count of bases not matched to a gene: 7. PBMCs, at least 6 million per sample, were isolated.

The rearrangement uses TRBV10-3 and TRBJ2-1; 9 positions match TRBD2. Material: blood. The TCR was taken from a woman between 55 and 75 years old in good health. In DNA, the CDR3 is TGTGCCATCAGTGAATGGCGGGAGGGCGGTTACAATGAGCAGTTCTTC. Its translation: CAISEWREGGYNEQFF.